The T cell receptor (beta chain) under discussion was sequenced for a study of blood T cell repertoires in COVID-19. Study background: Sources were T cells, B-cell-depleted T cells, or PBMCs; the material itself was cDNA or gDNA.

Trimming removed 2 bases from V and 3 bases from J, with 10 bases in between. The germline V gene encodes CDR1 SGHTA and CDR2 FQGNSA. The CDR3 runs 14 residues. Repertoires were generated with immunoSEQ multiplex PCR, while TCRdb's copy carries only in-frame clones and drops some. The sample records some 260,000 clones, approximately 81% being singletons. This chain joins TRBV7-2 and TRBJ1-1; a possible D gene is TRBD1 (6 bases). The TCR was taken from a woman between 18 and 30 years old with acute or convalescent COVID-19. Sample: peripheral blood. CDR3 nucleotides: TGTGCCAGCAGCTTAAGACAGGTGTACACTGAAGCTTTCTTT. It is translated as CASSLRQVYTEAFF.